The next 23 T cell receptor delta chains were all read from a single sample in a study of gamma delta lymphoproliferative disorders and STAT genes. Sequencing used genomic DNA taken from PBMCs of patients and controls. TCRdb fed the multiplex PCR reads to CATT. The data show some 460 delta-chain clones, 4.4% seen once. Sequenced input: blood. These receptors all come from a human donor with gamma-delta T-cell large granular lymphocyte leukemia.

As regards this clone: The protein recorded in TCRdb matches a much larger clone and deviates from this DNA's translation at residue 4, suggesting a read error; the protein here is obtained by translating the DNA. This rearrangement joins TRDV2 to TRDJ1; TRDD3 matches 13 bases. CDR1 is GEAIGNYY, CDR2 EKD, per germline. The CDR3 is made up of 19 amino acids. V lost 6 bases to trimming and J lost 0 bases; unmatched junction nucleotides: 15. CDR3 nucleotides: TGTGCCTGTAAACCACTGGGGGATACGGGATCAAACGACACCGATAAACTCATCTTT. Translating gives CACKPLGDTGSNDTDKLIF.

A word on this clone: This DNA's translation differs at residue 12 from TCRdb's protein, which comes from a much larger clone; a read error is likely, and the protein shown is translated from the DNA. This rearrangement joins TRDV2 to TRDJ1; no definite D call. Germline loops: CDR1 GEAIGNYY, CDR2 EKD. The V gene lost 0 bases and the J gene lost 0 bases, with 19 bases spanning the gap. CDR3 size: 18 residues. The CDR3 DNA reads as TGTGCCTGTGACACCGTGGAGACCGGGTCTGAGCACACCGATAAACTCATCTTT. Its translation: CACDTVETGSEHTDKLIF.

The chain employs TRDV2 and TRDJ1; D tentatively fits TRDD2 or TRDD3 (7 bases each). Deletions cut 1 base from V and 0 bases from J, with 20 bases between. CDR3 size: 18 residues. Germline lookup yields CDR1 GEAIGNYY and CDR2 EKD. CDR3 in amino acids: CACDTPFLGGIDTDKLIF. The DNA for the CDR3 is TGTGCCTGTGACACTCCCTTCCTTGGGGGGATTGACACCGATAAACTCATCTTT.

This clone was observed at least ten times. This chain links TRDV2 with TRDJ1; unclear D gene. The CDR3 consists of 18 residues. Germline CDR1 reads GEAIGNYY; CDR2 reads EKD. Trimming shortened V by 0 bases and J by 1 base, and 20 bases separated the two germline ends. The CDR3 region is CACDTVGITTGGTDKLIF. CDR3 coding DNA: TGTGCCTGTGACACCGTTGGTATAACCACCGGAGGCACCGATAAACTCATCTTT.

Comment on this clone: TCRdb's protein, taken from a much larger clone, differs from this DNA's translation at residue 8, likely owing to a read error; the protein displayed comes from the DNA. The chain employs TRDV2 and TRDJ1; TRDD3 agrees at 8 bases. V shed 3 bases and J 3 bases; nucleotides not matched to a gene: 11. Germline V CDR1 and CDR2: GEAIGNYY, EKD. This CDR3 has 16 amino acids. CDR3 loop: CACDSLGEDTSDKLIF. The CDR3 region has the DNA TGTGCCTGTGACTCCCTGGGGGAGGATACGTCCGATAAACTCATCTTT.

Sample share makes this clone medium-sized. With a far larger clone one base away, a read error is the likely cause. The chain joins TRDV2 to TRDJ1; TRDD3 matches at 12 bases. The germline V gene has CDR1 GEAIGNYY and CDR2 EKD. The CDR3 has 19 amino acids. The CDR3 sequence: CAYDTVGLGDTPSTDKLIF. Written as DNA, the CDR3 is TGTGCCTATGACACCGTCGGTCTGGGGGATACGCCGTCAACCGATAAACTCATCTTT.

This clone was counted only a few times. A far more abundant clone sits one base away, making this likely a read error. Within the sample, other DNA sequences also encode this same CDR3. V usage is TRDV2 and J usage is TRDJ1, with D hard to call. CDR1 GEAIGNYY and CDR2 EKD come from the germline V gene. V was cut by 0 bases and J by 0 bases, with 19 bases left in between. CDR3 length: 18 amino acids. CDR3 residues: CACDTVETGSEYTDKLIF. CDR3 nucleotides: TGTGCCTGTGACACCGTGGAGACCGGGTCTGAATACACCGATAAACTCATCTTT.

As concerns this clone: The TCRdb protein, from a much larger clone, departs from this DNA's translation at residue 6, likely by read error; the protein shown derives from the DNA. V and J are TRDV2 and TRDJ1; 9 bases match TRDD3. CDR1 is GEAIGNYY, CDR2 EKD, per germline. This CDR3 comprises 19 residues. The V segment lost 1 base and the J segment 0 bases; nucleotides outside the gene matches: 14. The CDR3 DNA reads TGTGCCTGTGACACTTCGAGAACTGGGGGACCTGAGTACACCGATAAACTCATCTTT. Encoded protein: CACDTSRTGGPEYTDKLIF.

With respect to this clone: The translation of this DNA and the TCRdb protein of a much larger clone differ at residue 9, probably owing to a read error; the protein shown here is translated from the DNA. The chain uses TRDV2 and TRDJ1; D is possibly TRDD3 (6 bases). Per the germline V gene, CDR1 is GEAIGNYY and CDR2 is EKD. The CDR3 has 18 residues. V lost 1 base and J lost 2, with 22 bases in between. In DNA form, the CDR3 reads TGTGCCTGTGACACTCTTTCCGGGAGATACGCGGGTACCGATAAACTCATCTTT. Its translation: CACDTLSGRYAGTDKLIF.

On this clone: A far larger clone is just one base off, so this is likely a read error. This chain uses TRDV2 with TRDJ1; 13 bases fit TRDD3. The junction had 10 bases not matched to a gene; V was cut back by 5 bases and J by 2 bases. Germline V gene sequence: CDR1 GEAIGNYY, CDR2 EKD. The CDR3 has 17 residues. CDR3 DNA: TGTGCCTGTGTCGTACTGGGGGATACGCCGTCAACCGATAAACTCATCTTT. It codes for CACVVLGDTPSTDKLIF.

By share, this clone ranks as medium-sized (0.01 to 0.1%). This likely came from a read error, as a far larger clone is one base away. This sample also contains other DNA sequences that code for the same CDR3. The CDR3 reads CACDTVGLGDTPSTDKLIF. DNA of the CDR3: TGTGCCTGTGACACCGTCGGTCTGGGGGATACGCCGTCAACCGATAAGCTCATCTTT. The rearrangement uses TRDV2 and TRDJ1; 12 bases match TRDD3. The CDR3 runs to 19 residues. Germline lookup yields CDR1 GEAIGNYY and CDR2 EKD.

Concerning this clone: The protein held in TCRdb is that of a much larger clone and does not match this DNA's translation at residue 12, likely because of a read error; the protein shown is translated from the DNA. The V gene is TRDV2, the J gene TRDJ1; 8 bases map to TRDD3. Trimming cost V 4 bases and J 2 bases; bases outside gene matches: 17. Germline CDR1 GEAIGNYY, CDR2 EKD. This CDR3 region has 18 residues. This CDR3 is CACETVGYGTTITDKLIF. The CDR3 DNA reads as TGTGCCTGTGAGACGGTGGGATACGGGACGACCATAACCGATAAACTCATCTTT.

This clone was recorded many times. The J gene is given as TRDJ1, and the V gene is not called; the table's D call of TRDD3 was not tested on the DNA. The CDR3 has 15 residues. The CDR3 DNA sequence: TGTGCCCGCGTACTGGGGGACTTAAAGGTGTTTAAACTCATCTTT. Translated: CARVLGDLKVFKLIF.

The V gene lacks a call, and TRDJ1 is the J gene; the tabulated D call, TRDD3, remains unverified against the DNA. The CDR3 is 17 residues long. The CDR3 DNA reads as TGTGCTCTTGGGACTCGCTTGCTTATACTGGGGGATAGGGCACTCATCTTT. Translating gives CALGTRLLILGDRALIF.

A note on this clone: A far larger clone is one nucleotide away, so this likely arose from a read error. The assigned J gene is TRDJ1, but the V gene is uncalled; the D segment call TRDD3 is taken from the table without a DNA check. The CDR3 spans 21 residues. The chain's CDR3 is CACDTVGLGDTGSNDTDKLIF. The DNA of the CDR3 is TGTGCCTGTGACACCGTCGGTCTGGGGGATACGGGATCAAACGACACTGATAAACTCATCTTT.

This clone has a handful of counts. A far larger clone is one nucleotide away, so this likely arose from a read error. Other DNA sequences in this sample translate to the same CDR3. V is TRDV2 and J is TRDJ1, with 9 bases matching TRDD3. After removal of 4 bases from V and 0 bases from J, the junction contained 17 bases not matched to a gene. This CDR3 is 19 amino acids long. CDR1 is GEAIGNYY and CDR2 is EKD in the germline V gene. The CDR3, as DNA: TGTGCCTGTGAACCACTAGGGGATACGGGATCAAACGACACCGATAAACTCATCTTT. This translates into CACEPLGDTGSNDTDKLIF.

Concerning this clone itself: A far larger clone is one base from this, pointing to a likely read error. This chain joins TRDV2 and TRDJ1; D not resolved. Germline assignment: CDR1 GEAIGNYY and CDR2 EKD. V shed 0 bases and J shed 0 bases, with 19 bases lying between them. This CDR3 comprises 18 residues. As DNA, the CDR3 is TGTGCCTGTGACACCGTGGAGGCCGGGTCTGAGTACACCGATAAACTCATCTTT. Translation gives CACDTVEAGSEYTDKLIF.

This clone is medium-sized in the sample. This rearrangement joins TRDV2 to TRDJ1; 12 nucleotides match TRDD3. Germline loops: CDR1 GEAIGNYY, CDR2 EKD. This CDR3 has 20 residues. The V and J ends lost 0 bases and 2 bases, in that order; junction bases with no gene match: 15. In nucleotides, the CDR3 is TGTGCCTGTGACACCGTGAGGCCCCTGGGGGATACGCCGTCAACCGATAAACTCATCTTT. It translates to CACDTVRPLGDTPSTDKLIF.

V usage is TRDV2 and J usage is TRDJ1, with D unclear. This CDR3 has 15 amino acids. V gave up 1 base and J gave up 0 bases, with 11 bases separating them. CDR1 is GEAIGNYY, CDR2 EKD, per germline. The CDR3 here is CACDTIELNTDKLIF. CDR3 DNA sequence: TGTGCCTGTGACACAATCGAGCTGAACACCGATAAACTCATCTTT.

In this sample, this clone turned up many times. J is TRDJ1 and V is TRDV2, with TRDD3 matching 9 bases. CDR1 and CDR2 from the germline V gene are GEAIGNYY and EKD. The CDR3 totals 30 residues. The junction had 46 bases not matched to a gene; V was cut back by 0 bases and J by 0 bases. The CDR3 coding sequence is TGTGCCTGTGACACCGTTGCCGTCTCCCCAGGGCCTTCCACCTCTGGGGGATCGCGGAGTGCTATCCCGTACACCGATAAACTCATCTTT. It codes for CACDTVAVSPGPSTSGGSRSAIPYTDKLIF.

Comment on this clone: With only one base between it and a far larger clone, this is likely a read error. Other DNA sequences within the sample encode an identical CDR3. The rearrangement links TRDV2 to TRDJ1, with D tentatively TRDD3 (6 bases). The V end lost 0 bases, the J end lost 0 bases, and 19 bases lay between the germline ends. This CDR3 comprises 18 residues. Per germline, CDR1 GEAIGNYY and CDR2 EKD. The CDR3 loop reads CACDTVETGSEYTDKLIF. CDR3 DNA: TGTGCCTGTGACACCGTGGAGACTGGGTCTGAGTACACCGATAAACTCATCTTT.

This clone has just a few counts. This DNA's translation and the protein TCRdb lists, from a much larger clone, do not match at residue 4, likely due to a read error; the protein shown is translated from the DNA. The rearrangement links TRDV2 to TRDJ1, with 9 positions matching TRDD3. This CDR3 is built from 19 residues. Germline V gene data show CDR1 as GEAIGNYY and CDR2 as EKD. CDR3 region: CACATLRTGGPEYTDKLIF. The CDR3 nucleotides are TGTGCCTGTGCCACTTTGAGAACTGGGGGACCTGAGTACACCGATAAACTCATCTTC.

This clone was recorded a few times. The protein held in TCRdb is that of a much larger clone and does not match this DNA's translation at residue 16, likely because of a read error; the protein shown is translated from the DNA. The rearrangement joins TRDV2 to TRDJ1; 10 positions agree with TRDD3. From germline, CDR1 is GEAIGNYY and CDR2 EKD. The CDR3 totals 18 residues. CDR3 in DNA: TGTGCCTGTGACACTCTTTCCGGGGGATACGCGGGTACCGATAAACCCATCTTT. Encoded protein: CACDTLSGGYAGTDKPIF.